This note documents a single TCR beta chain sequence. Antigen: not known. Germline assignment: CDR1 SNHLY and CDR2 FYNNEI. The V gene lost 6 bases and the J gene lost 3 bases, with 9 bases spanning the gap. The CDR3 spans 13 residues. The data were obtained in a study of shared clonotypes between healthy human individuals. Study as a whole: Donors had three CD4 naive, three CD4 memory, two CD8 naive and one CD8 memory plate apiece.

On sorted subsets, replicate PCRs used 200 to 250 ng DNA, or roughly 30,000 T cell genomes. Generated by immunoSEQ multiplex PCR, the TCRdb table keeps only in-frame clones and is missing some. Of more than 1,200,000 clones in the sample, approximately 98.5% are singletons; the top ten hold roughly 0.36%. Study findings and constraints: Clonotype sharing among donors likely depends on sequencing depth.

Sequences were obtained from naive CD4+ T cells sorted from blood. Specified subset: CD45RA+ positively selected. The chain carries TRBV2 and TRBJ1-5; no reliable D call. This TCR was recovered from a man aged 25 to 40 in good health. CDR3 DNA sequence: TGTGCCAGCAGGAAAGACATCAATCAGCCCCAGCATTTT. Amino acids: CASRKDINQPQHF.